This T cell receptor beta chain is from a study of memory CD8 T cells in hepatitis C reinfection. The time point is: late/post reinfection, 12 to 24 weeks after detection. Sorted cells were sequenced directly ex vivo without any in vitro expansion. Total naive CD8 T cells were sorted as viable CD3+ CD8+ CD45RO- cells from a couple of donors. This table comes from immunoSEQ multiplex PCR, and its TCRdb copy is limited to in-frame clones, with some not included. Found here are some 50,000 clones, approximately 92% of them singletons; the top ten hold 0.72%. Germline CDR1 reads SGHTA; CDR2 reads FQGTGA. The CDR3 runs 14 residues. The V gene lost 1 base and the J gene lost 10 bases, with 14 bases spanning the gap.

V usage is TRBV7-3 and J usage is TRBJ2-1; no clear D. The sample taken for sequencing was naive CD8+ T cells sorted from blood. This sequence originates from a man between 18 and 29 years old with hepatitis C virus infection. This chain's CDR3 is CASSLMADNLEQFF. CDR3 nucleotide sequence: TGTGCCAGCAGCTTAATGGCTGACAACCTAGAGCAGTTCTTC.